Listed here are 6 T cell receptor beta chains from one sample, sequenced in a study of CD8 T cells in ankylosing spondylitis (dated by TCRdb to about 2017). Library preparation used 5' RACE. Sequencing instrument: Illumina HiSeq 2500. Using fastp at Q25 and MiXCR, TCRdb reprocessed the public reads and kept productive beta chains. Duplicate CDR3 protein sequences are folded into a single record with the most common DNA and genes. The sample table lists under 300,000 distinct CDR3 sequences, 8.6% of them with a count of one. The top ten clonotypes cover about 6.5% of the sample. Specimen: blood, either unsorted or a sorted T cell fraction (not recorded which). All receptors derive from a male donor with ankylosing spondylitis or in good health (not recorded which).

This clonotype was observed at least ten times. The chain combines TRBV6-2 or TRBV6-3 with TRBJ1-1; D may be TRBD1 (6 bases). The CDR3 contains 16 residues. Germline CDR1 is MNHEY and CDR2 is SVGEGT. Trimming shortened V by 0 bases and J by 4 bases, and 15 bases separated the two germline ends. CDR3 nucleotide sequence: TGTGCCAGCAGTTACTCGTACCCGGGCAGGGGCACTGAAGCTTTCTTT. Translated, it gives CASSYSYPGRGTEAFF.

This clonotype was picked up many times. J is TRBJ2-7 and V is TRBV7-8; possibly TRBD2 for D (6 bases). Germline V lookup: CDR1 SGHVS, CDR2 FQNEAQ. The CDR3 runs 16 residues. V was cut by 3 bases and J by 3 bases, with 18 bases left in between. CDR3 sequence reads: CASSFRDSQEYYEQYF. In DNA form, the CDR3 reads TGTGCCAGCAGCTTCCGGGACTCCCAAGAATACTACGAGCAGTACTTC.

This clonotype has a count of ten or more. V gene TRBV20-1 combines with J gene TRBJ2-5; 7 bases line up with TRBD2. Germline V gene lookup returns CDR1 DFQATT and CDR2 SNEGSKA (reference sequence). With V trimmed by 6 bases and J by 2 bases, 6 bases remained unmatched. The CDR3 has 13 amino acids. The CDR3 is CSAAGLTQETQYF. The CDR3 coding sequence is TGCAGTGCCGCGGGACTAACACAAGAGACCCAGTACTTC.

This clonotype showed up many times. The chain links TRBV20-1 to TRBJ2-2, with 11 bases lining up with TRBD2. The junction had 11 bases not matched to a gene; V was cut back by 5 bases and J by 0 bases. The CDR3 is made up of 18 amino acids. Germline assignment: CDR1 DFQATT and CDR2 SNEGSKA (reference sequence). The CDR3: CSAPARLAGGSNTGELFF. CDR3 coding DNA: TGCAGTGCTCCCGCTCGCCTAGCGGGGGGCTCGAACACCGGGGAGCTGTTTTTT.

This clonotype was found a few times. The V call is TRBV3-1, the J call TRBJ2-3; D unclear. The germline CDR1 and CDR2 sequences are LGHDT and YNNKEL (reference sequence). This CDR3 spans 16 amino acids. The germline V and J ends were trimmed by 4 bases and 6 bases, with 20 bases remaining between them. The CDR3 loop reads CASSPNDTGKTDTQYF. Here the CDR3 DNA reads TGTGCCAGCAGCCCAAACGACACCGGAAAGACTGATACGCAGTATTTT.

The rearrangement links TRBV4-3 to TRBJ1-5; weak D call: TRBD1 (6 bases). CDR3 length equals 14 residues. The V and J ends lost 4 bases and 2 bases respectively, with 9 bases between them. CDR1 and CDR2 (germline): LGHNA, YSLEER. For the CDR3, the DNA is TGCGCCAGCAGCCCGAACAGGGGCAATCAGCCCCAGCATTTT. This gives the protein CASSPNRGNQPQHF.